The text below deals with one T cell receptor beta chain. In the source study's methods: It was from reference gene primer amplification that nucleated cell counts were estimated. Clones were read by immunoSEQ multiplex PCR, and TCRdb kept only the in-frame ones, dropping some. Clone size and V and J calls were adopted from that table, with D and trimming inferred from the DNA. Here the sample spans roughly 68,000 clones, roughly 80% being singletons. The sample comes from a study of blood T cell repertoires in COVID-19. Turning to the study itself: Donors in the United States, Italy and Spain gave samples during acute or convalescent COVID-19.

The source of this sequence is a man in his forties or fifties with active COVID-19. The sample comprised peripheral blood.

The CDR3 sequence is CASSPSGGTAYYGYTF. CDR3 nucleotide sequence: TGTGCCAGCAGCCCCTCGGGCGGGACAGCTTACTATGGCTACACCTTC. The V call is TRBV27, the J call TRBJ1-2, with 7 bases matching TRBD1. Looked up from germline, CDR1 is MNHEY and CDR2 is SMNVEV (reference sequence). Losses at the gene ends were 6 bases for V and 3 bases for J; bases not matched to a gene: 13. The CDR3 runs 16 residues.